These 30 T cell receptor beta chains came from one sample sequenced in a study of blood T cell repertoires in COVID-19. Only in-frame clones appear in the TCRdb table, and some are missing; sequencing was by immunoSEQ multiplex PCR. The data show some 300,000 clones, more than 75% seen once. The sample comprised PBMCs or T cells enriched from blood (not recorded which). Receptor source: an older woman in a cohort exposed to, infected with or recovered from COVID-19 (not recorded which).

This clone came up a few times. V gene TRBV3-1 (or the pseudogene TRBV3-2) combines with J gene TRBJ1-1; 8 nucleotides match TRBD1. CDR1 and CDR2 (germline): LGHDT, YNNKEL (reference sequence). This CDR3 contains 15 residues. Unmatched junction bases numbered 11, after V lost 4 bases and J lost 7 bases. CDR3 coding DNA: TGTGCCAGCAGCCGACAGGGGCCGCAGAGGGATGAAGCTTTCTTT. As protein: CASSRQGPQRDEAFF.

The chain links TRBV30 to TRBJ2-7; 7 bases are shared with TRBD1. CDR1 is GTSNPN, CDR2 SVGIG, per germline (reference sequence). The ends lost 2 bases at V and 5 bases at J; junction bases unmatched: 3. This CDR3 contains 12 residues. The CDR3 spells CAWSKDRDEQYF. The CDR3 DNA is TGTGCCTGGAGTAAAGACAGGGACGAGCAGTACTTC.

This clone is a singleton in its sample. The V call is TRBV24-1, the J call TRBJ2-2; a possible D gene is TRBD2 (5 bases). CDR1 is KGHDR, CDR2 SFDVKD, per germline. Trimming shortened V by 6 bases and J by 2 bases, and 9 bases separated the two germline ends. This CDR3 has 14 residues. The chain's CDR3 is CATSSGLNTGELFF. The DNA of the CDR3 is TGTGCCACCAGTTCCGGACTCAACACCGGGGAGCTGTTTTTT.

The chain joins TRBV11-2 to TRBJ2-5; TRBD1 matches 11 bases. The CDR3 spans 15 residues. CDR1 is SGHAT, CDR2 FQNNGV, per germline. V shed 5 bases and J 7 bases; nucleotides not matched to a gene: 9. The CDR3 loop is CASSRQWTGGRTQYF. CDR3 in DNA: TGTGCCAGCAGCCGTCAATGGACAGGGGGCAGGACCCAGTACTTC. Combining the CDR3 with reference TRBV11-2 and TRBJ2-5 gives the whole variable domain EAGVAQSPRYKIIEKRQSVAFWCNPISGHATLYWYQQILGQGPKLLIQFQNNGVVDDSQLPKDRFSAERLKGVDSTLKIQPAKLEDSAVYLCASSRQWTGGRTQYFGPGTRLLVL.

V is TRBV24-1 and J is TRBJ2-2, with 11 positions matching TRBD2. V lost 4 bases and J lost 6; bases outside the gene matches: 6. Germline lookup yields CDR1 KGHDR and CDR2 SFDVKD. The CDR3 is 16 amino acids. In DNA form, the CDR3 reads TGTGCCACCAGTGACACTACTAGCGGGAGAGCCGGGGAGCTGTTTTTT. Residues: CATSDTTSGRAGELFF.

CDR3 DNA: TGTGCCAGCAGTTTAATAGCAGATAGCAATCAGCCCCAGCATTTT. Translating gives CASSLIADSNQPQHF. This chain links TRBV28 with TRBJ1-5; D remains unclear. The CDR3 is made up of 15 amino acids. V lost 2 bases to trimming and J lost 0 bases, with 8 bases between them. CDR1 is MDHEN and CDR2 is SYDVKM in the germline V gene.

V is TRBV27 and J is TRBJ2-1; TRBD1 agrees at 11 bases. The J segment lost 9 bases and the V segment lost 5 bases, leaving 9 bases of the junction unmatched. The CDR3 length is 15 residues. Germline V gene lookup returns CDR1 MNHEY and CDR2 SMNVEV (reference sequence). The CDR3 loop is CASSIHKDRGPEQFF. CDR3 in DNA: TGTGCCAGCAGTATACACAAGGACAGGGGGCCTGAGCAGTTCTTC.

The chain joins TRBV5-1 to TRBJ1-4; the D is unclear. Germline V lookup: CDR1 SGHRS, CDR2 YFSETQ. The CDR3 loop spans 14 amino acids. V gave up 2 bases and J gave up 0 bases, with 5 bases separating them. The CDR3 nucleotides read TGCGCCAGCAGCTTTTTCTCAACTAATGAAAAACTGTTTTTT. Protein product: CASSFFSTNEKLFF.

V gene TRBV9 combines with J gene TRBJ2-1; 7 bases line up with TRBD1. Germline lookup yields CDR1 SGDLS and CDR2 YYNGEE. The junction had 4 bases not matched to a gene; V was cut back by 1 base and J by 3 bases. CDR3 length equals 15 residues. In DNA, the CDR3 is TGTGCCAGCAGCGTATTCGGGGACAGCTACAATGAGCAGTTCTTC. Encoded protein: CASSVFGDSYNEQFF.

CDR3 DNA: TGTGCCTGGAGGAAAGGGGTTACCGGGGAGCTGTTTTTT. Its translation: CAWRKGVTGELFF. The chain has TRBV30 and TRBJ2-2; the D gene is possibly TRBD1 (5 bases). The V gene lost 3 bases and the J gene lost 5 bases, with 10 bases spanning the gap. This CDR3 region has 13 residues. CDR1 is GTSNPN and CDR2 is SVGIG in the germline V gene (reference sequence).

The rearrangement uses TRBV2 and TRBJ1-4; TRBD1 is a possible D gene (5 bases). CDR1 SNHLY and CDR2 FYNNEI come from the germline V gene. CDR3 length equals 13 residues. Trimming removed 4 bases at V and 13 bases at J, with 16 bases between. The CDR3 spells CASSVERGRALFF. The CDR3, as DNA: TGTGCCAGCAGTGTGGAAAGGGGCCGGGCACTGTTTTTT.

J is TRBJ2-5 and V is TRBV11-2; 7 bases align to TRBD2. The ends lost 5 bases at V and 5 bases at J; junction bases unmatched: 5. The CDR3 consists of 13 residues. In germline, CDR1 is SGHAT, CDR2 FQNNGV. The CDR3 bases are TGTGCCAGCAGCACACTAGCGACGGAGACCCAGTACTTC. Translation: CASSTLATETQYF.

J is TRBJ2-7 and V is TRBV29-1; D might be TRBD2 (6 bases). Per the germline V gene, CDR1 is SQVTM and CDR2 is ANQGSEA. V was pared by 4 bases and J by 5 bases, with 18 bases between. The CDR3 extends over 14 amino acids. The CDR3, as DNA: TGCAGCGTTGTGGCTCCCTTCGGGAGCGACGAGCAGTACTTC. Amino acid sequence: CSVVAPFGSDEQYF.

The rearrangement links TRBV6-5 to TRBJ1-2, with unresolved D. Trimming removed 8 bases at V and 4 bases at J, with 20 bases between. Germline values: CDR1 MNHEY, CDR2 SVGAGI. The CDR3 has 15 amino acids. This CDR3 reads CASQREVGVGYGYTF. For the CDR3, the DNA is TGTGCCAGCCAACGGGAAGTCGGAGTAGGCTATGGCTACACCTTC.

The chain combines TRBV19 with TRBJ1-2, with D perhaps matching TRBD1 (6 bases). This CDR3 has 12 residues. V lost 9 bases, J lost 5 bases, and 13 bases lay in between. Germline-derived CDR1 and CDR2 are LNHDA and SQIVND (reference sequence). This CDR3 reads CASTGTYYGYTF. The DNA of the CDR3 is TGTGCCAGCACGGGGACATATTATGGCTACACCTTC.

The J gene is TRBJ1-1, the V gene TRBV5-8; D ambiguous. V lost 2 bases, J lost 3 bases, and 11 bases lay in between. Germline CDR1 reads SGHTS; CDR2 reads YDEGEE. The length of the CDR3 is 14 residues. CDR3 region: CASSFRITHTEAFF. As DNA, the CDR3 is TGTGCCAGCAGCTTCAGGATTACTCACACTGAAGCTTTCTTT.

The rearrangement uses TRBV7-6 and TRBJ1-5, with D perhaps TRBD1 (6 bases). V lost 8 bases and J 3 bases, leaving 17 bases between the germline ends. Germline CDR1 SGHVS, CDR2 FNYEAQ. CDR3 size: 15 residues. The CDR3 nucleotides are TGTGCCAGCGGGCCGGGCAGGGGCCTCAATCAGCCCCAGCATTTT. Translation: CASGPGRGLNQPQHF.

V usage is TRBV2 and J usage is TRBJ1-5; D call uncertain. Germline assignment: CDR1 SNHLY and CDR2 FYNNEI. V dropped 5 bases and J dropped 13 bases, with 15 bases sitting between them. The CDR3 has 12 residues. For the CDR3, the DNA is TGTGCCAGCAGTCCCCGCAGGAATGGGCAGCATTTT. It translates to CASSPRRNGQHF. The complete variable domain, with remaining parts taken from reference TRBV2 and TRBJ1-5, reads EPEVTQTPSHQVTQMGQEVILRCVPISNHLYFYWYRQILGQKVEFLVSFYNNEISEKSEIFDDQFSVERPDGSNFTLKIRSTKLEDSAMYFCASSPRRNGQHFGDGTRLSIL.

CDR3 protein: CASSPPQGSRNGYTF. As DNA, the CDR3 is TGTGCCAGCAGTCCCCCACAGGGGTCTCGGAATGGCTACACCTTC. The chain uses TRBV28 and TRBJ1-2; 7 nucleotides align to TRBD1. Trimming cost V 5 bases and J 6 bases; bases outside gene matches: 12. Germline CDR1 and CDR2: MDHEN and SYDVKM. This CDR3 has 15 residues.

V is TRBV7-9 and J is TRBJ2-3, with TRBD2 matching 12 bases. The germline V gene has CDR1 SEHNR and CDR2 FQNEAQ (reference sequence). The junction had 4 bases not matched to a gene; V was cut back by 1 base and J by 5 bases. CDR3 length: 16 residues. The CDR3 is CASSLVELAGGDTQYF. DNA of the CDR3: TGTGCCAGCAGCTTAGTCGAACTAGCGGGAGGAGATACGCAGTATTTT.

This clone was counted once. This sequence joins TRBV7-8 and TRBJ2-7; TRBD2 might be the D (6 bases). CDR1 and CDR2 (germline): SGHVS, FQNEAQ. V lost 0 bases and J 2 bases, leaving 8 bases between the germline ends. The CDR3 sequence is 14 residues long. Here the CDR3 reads CASSLAGGTYEQYF. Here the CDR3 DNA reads TGTGCCAGCAGCTTAGCGGGAGGAACCTACGAGCAGTACTTC.

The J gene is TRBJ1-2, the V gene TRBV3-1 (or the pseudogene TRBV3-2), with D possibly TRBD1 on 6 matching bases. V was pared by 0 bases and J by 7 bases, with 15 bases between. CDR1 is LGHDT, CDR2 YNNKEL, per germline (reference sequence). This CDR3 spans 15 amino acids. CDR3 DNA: TGTGCCAGCAGCCAAGATCAGGGGCGACAGCTTGGCTACACCTTC. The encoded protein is CASSQDQGRQLGYTF.

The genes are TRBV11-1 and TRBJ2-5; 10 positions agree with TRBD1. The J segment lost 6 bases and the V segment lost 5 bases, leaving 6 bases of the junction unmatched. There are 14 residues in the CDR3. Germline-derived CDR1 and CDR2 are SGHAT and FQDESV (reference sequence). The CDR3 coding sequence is TGTGCCAGCAGCCCAGGGACAGGGGCGCAGACCCAGTACTTC. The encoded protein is CASSPGTGAQTQYF. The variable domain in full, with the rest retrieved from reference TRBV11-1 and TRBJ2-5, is EAEVAQSPRYKITEKSQAVAFWCDPISGHATLYWYRQILGQGPELLVQFQDESVVDDSQLPKDRFSAERLKGVDSTLKIQPAELGDSAMYLCASSPGTGAQTQYFGPGTRLLVL.

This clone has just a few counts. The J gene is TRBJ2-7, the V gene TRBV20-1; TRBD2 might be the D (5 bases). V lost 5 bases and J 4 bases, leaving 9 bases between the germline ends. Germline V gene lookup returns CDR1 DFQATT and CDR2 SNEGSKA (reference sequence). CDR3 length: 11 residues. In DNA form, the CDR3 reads TGCAGTGCTCGGACTCTATACGAGCAGTACTTC. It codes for CSARTLYEQYF.

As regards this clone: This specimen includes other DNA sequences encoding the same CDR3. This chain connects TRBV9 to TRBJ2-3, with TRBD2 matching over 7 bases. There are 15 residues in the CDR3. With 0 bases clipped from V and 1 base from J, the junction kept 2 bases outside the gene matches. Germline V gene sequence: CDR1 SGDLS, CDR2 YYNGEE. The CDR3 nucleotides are TGTGCCAGCAGCGTAGGCCTAGCGGGCACAGATACGCAGTATTTT. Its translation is CASSVGLAGTDTQYF.

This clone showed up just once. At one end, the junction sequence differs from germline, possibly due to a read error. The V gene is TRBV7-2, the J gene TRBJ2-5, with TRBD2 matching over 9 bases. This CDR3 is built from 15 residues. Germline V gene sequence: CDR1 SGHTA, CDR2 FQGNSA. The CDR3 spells CASSQPTSGGEIQYF. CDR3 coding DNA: TGTGCCAGCAGCCAACCGACTAGCGGTGGAGAGATCCAGTACTTC.

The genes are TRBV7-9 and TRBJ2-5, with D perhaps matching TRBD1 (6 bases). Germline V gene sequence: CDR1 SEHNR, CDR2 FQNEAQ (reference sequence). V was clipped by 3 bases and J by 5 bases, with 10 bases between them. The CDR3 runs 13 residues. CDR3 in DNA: TGTGCCAGCAGCTTGTCCAGGGGTGAGACCCAGTACTTC. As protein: CASSLSRGETQYF.

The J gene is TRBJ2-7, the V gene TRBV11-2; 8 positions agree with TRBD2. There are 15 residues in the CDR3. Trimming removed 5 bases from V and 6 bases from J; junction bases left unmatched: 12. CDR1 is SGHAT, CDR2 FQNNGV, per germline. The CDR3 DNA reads TGTGCCAGCAGCCCCCAAATAGCGGGAAACGGCGAGCAGTACTTC. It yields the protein CASSPQIAGNGEQYF.

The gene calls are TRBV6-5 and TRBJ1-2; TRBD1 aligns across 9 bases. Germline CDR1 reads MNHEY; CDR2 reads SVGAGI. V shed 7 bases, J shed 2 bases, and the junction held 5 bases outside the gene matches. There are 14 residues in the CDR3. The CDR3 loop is CASKAGTGNYGYTF. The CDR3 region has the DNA TGTGCCAGCAAGGCCGGGACAGGGAACTATGGCTACACCTTC.

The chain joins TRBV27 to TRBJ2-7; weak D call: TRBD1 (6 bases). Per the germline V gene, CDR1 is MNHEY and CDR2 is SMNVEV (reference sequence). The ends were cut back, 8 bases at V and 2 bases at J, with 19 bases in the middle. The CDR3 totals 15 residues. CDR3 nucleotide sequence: TGTGCCAGCGCAGTATCAGGGGTCGTTGCCTACGAGCAGTACTTC. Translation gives CASAVSGVVAYEQYF.